Sequencing of this T cell receptor beta chain was carried out in a study of CXCR3-negative and CXCR3-positive naive CD8 T cells. Study as a whole: A total of 110 million to 150 million TRB reads was generated, with about 1.5 +/- 0.3 million per library. Study-level findings and limits: Cryopreservation partially lowered CXCR3 expression, so most assays used fresh PBMCs. CXCR3-positive naive cells carried more hydrophobic TRB CDR3s than CXCR3-negative naive cells did. Sequencing showed both naive subsets with comparably high diversity, and memory CD8+ cells much lower.

This CDR3 has 15 residues. Germline V lookup: CDR1 MNHEY, CDR2 SMNVEV (reference sequence). Libraries were UMI-labeled 5' RACE TRB cDNA. TCRdb reanalyzed the 5' RACE reads and collapses them to one entry per CDR3 protein, without DNA. This sample contains a few thousand distinct CDR3 sequences. Naive CD8+ T cells had a CD45RO-CCR7+CD27+CD95- phenotype. Regarding this clonotype: Its antigen is unknown.

The chain recombines TRBV27 with TRBJ1-6; as DNA is missing, the TRBD1 call by TCRdb cannot be tested. Material for sequencing was naive CXCR3+ CD8+ T cells from blood. Subset defined: CD45RO-CCR7+CD27+CD95- naive CD8+ T cells expressing CXCR3 (TNR3+). This receptor was taken from a human donor in good health. Some clones in this sample may be carry-over from other donors' samples. CDR3 in amino acids: CASSPSPTGNSPLYF.